This T cell receptor beta chain was sequenced during a study of cytomegalovirus exposure and HLA in healthy donors. Whole-study context: It was reported in a later analysis that the 95 to 150 validation repertoires used the same platform as the 666 first-cohort repertoires. General study findings and limits: Associated with cytomegalovirus, according to the listing, were around 170 TCR beta chains.

From the 120-subject validation cohort, which was separate from the approximately 670-subject first cohort, the donors were drawn. Worth noting for this clone: What it recognizes is unknown.

Profiling relied on immunoSEQ multiplex PCR, and the TCRdb table lists in-frame clones only, not all of them. The sample holds some 330,000 clones, approximately 90% seen once. This CDR3 has 13 amino acids. CDR1 MNHEY and CDR2 SMNVEV come from the germline V gene (reference sequence). Trimming took off 5 bases at V and 7 bases at J, with 12 bases between the two ends. The chain is built from TRBV27 and TRBJ1-5; a weak D match, TRBD1 (5 bases). This TCR was sampled from a woman under 30 in good health and CMV-seronegative. Specimen: PBMCs. The CDR3 DNA sequence: TGTGCCAGCAGTCCCGGACAAACCCAGCCCCAGCATTTT. The encoded protein is CASSPGQTQPQHF.